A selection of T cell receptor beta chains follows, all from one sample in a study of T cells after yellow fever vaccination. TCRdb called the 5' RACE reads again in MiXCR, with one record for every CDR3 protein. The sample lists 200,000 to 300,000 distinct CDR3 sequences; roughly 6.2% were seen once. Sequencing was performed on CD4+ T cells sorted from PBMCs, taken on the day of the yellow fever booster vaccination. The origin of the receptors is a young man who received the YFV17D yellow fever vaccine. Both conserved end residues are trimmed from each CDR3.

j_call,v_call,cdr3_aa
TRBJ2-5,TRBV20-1,SARPGQAIQETQY
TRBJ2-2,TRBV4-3,ASSQALRQVTGELF
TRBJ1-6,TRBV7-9,ASSLSALGSPLH
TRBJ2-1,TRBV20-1,SARLAGGYEQF
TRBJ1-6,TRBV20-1,SARGGPGQGAESPLH
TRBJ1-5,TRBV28,ASIGRVYSNQPQH
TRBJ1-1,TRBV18,ASSATRHGVLEAF
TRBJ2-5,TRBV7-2,ASSLRAGGETQY
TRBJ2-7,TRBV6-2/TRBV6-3,ASSAWEPPTYEQY
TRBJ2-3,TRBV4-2,ASSQGKVTDTQY
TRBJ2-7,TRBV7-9,ASSPDIYEQY
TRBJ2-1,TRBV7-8,ASSTTSNEQF
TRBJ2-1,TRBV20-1,SASRDRGNEQF
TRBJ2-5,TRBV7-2,ASSLGNGWDSRETQY
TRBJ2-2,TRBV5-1,ASSEAGVETGVLF
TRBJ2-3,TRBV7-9,ASSFRQGTTDTQY
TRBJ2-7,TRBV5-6,ASSPRGQGSYEQY
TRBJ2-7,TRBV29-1,SANPSSRGEQY
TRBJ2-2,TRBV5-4,ASRLAGIDTGELF
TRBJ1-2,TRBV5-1,ASSSGTDNYGYT
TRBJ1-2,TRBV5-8,ASSRSGTDNYGYT
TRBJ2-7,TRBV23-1,ASSSEITQPLGVAWTYEQY
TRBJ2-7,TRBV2,ASGLLSSYEQY
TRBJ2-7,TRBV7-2,ASSSSPGTEQY
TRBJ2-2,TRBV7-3,ASSTSGTRGTGELF
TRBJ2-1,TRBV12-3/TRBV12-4,ASSWGFSYNEQF
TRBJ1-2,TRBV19,ASSMEPTANYGYT
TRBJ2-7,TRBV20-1,SARPGQGRQQY
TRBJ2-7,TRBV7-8,ASSFSRLAGEQY
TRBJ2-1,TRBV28,ASGSDWYNEQF
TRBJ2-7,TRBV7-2,ASSRTGDTYEQY
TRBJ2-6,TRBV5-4,ASSLAGGSGANVLT
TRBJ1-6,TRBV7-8,ASSQLTGNSPLH
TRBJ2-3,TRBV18,ASSPPGPVSDTQY
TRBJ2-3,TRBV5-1,ASSLAVGVGGTQY
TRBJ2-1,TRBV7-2,ASTTGQGFNEQF
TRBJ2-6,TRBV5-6,ASSLFFSGANVLT
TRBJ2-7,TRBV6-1,ASTSVSTYEQY
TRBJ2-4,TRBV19,ASSTPRTRDKNIQY
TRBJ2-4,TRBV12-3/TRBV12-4,ASRPGEVGLY
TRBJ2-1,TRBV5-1,ASSLGLAGEGEQF
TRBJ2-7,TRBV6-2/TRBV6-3,ASRSPSGAPHEQY
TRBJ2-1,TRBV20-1,SAWDRAYNEQF
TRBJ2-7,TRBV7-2,ASSNPGLAYEQY
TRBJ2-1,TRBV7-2,ASSLLAAVVLHEQF
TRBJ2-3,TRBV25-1,ASSDRTDTQY
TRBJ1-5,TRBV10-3,AISELQGSNQPQH
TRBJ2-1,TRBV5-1,ASSGATIGISSYNEQF
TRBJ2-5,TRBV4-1,ASSQDMREGSKETQY
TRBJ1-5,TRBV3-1,ASNQGPGPWPQH
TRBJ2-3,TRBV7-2,ASAPAGGPTDTQY
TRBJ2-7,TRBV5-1,ASSFLLAGLYEQY
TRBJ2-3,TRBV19,ASSETDLNTQY
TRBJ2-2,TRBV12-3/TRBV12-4,ASSFSDTGELF
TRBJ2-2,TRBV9,ASSVGDIANTGELF